This TCR beta chain is drawn from a study of identical twins. The V and J ends lost 8 bases and 4 bases, in that order; junction bases with no gene match: 13. Germline CDR1 and CDR2: MNHNS and SASEGT. The CDR3 loop spans 16 amino acids. TCRdb ran MiXCR on the 5' RACE reads and lists one entry per CDR3 protein. This repertoire shows roughly 690,000 distinct CDR3 sequences, 21% found once; its top ten account for more than 4%. This same sample was also taken into another study, of T cells expressing NK-cell markers.

The origin of this receptor is a woman under 30 in good health. The chain couples TRBV6-1 to TRBJ2-1; the match to TRBD2 covers 8 bases. The sequenced sample was PBMCs. The CDR3 DNA reads as TGTGCCAGCTCTCGACCCGGGACTAGAGAGTACAATGAGCAGTTCTTC. It translates to CASSRPGTREYNEQFF.